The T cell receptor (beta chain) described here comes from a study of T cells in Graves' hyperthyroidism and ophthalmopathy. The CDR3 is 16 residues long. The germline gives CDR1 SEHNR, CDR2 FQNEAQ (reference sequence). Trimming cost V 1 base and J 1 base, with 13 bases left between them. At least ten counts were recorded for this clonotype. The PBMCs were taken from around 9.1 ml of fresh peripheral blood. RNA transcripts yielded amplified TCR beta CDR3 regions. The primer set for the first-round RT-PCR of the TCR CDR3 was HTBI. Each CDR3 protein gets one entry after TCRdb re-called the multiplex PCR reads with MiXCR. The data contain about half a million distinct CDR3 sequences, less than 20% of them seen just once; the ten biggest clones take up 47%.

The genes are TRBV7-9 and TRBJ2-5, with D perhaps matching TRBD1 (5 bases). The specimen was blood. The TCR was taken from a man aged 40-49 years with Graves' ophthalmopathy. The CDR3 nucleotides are TGTGCCAGCAGCTTAGGGTCAAGACAGACCCAAGAGACCCAGTACTTC. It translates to CASSLGSRQTQETQYF.